What follows are 20 T cell receptor beta chains derived from one specimen sequenced in a study of Ad26.COV2.S vaccination and SARS-CoV-2 variants. Treatment noted: 19 received Ad26.COV2.S at low or high dose, single or two shots; a few received placebo; per-sample allocation not given. Sampling took place 63 days after the first vaccine or placebo injection. Data came from immunoSEQ multiplex PCR; TCRdb stores just in-frame clones and leaves some out. The sample includes some 240,000 clones, around 88% of them seen just once. The sequenced sample was peripheral blood, obtained in a trial of Ad26.COV2.S vaccine versus placebo. The receptor source for this set is a person between 18 and 59 years old who received the Ad26.COV2.S COVID-19 vaccine or a placebo.

This chain links TRBV6-5 with TRBJ1-3; D unclear. The CDR3 has 16 residues. The V gene's germline CDR1 is MNHEY and CDR2 SVGAGI. Trimming shortened V by 0 bases and J by 0 bases, and 9 bases separated the two germline ends. For the CDR3, the DNA is TGTGCCAGCAGTTACTCGAGAGCGAACTCTGGAAACACCATATATTTT. It translates to CASSYSRANSGNTIYF.

The rearrangement links TRBV4-2 to TRBJ2-1; 9 positions match TRBD2. Per germline, CDR1 LGHNA and CDR2 YNFKEQ. This CDR3 is built from 16 residues. The trim removed 0 bases at V and 8 bases at J, leaving 8 bases unmatched. The CDR3 region is CASSQDGTSNFDEQFF. CDR3 DNA: TGTGCCAGCAGCCAAGACGGGACTAGCAATTTCGATGAGCAGTTCTTC.

The chain uses TRBV7-2 and TRBJ2-3, with D unresolved. This CDR3 is built from 15 residues. Germline CDR1 is SGHTA and CDR2 is FQGNSA. The V end was cut by 4 bases, the J end by 4 bases, with 15 bases between. CDR3 region: CASSWVAGAADTQYF. The CDR3 DNA reads TGTGCCAGCAGCTGGGTGGCAGGAGCCGCAGATACGCAGTATTTT. Full variable domain (remainder filled in from reference TRBV7-2 and TRBJ2-3): GAGVSQSPSNKVTEKGKDVELRCDPISGHTALYWYRQSLGQGLEFLIYFQGNSAPDKSGLPSDRFSAERTGGSVSTLTIQRTQQEDSAVYLCASSWVAGAADTQYFGPGTRLTVL.

The chain couples TRBV18 to TRBJ2-2, with D possibly matching TRBD1 (5 bases). Trimming stripped 3 bases from V and 2 bases from J, with 7 bases between. The CDR3 has 14 amino acids. The germline CDR1 and CDR2 sequences are KGHSH and LQKENI. CDR3 region: CASSPQGNTGELFF. The CDR3 bases are TGTGCCAGCTCACCTCAGGGAAACACCGGGGAGCTGTTTTTT. Supplemented by reference TRBV18 and TRBJ2-2, the full variable domain reads NAGVMQNPRHLVRRRGQEARLRCSPMKGHSHVYWYRQLPEEGLKFMVYLQKENIIDESGMPKERFSAEFPKEGPSILRIQQVVRGDSAAYFCASSPQGNTGELFFGEGSRLTVL.

V is TRBV9 and J is TRBJ1-2, with a weak D call TRBD1 (6 bases). The length of the CDR3 is 14 residues. V lost 4 bases, J lost 3 bases, and 13 bases lay in between. Germline V CDR1 and CDR2: SGDLS, YYNGEE. The CDR3 reads CASSSTGNDYGYTF. DNA of the CDR3: TGTGCCAGCAGCTCCACAGGGAACGACTATGGCTACACCTTC.

In this sample, this clone turned up once. The chain recombines TRBV7-6 with TRBJ2-1, with TRBD1 matching over 10 bases. With V trimmed by 5 bases and J by 7 bases, 8 bases remained unmatched. The germline CDR1 and CDR2 sequences are SGHVS and FNYEAQ. This CDR3 is built from 15 residues. DNA of the CDR3: TGTGCCAGCAGCCTGGGACAGGGGCGACGGAATGAGCAGTTCTTC. Translating it yields CASSLGQGRRNEQFF.

This chain uses TRBV7-9 with TRBJ2-1, with TRBD2 matching over 16 bases. Germline lookup yields CDR1 SEHNR and CDR2 FQNEAQ (reference sequence). J gave up 4 bases and V 1 base, and 7 bases lay outside the gene matches. The CDR3 loop spans 19 amino acids. CDR3 nucleotide sequence: TGTGCCAGCAGCTTAGGGGGACTAGCGGGAGGGTTAAGATACAATGAGCAGTTCTTC. As protein: CASSLGGLAGGLRYNEQFF.

The CDR3, as DNA: TGCGCCAGCAGCCAAGATACACAGGGGGCGAATCAGCCCCAGCATTTT. It translates to CASSQDTQGANQPQHF. V usage is TRBV4-3 and J usage is TRBJ1-5; 9 bases are shared with TRBD1. The CDR3 is 16 amino acids. The ends lost 0 bases at V and 4 bases at J; junction bases unmatched: 4. The germline gives CDR1 LGHNA, CDR2 YSLEER.

The chain employs TRBV7-3 and TRBJ2-2, with D possibly matching TRBD2 (6 bases). The CDR3 has 15 residues. V was trimmed by 4 bases and J by 5 bases, leaving 14 bases between them. From germline, CDR1 is SGHTA and CDR2 FQGTGA. CDR3 loop: CASSSGHGGTGELFF. CDR3 DNA sequence: TGTGCCAGCAGCTCTGGACACGGGGGAACCGGGGAGCTGTTTTTT.

The chain recombines TRBV6-2 or TRBV6-3 with TRBJ2-1, with TRBD2 matching over 7 bases. From germline, CDR1 is MNHEY and CDR2 SVGEGT. The CDR3 has 14 residues. V gave up 6 bases and J gave up 0 bases; unmatched junction bases: 2. The CDR3 loop is CASSGLVSYNEQFF. CDR3 DNA: TGTGCCAGCAGCGGACTAGTCTCCTACAATGAGCAGTTCTTC.

This chain connects TRBV6-5 to TRBJ2-1, with TRBD2 matching over 8 bases. The V segment lost 5 bases and the J segment 9 bases; nucleotides outside the gene matches: 12. Germline CDR1 MNHEY, CDR2 SVGAGI. CDR3 length equals 15 residues. CDR3 amino acids: CASSPTSGRITEQFF. In DNA form, the CDR3 reads TGTGCCAGCAGTCCAACAAGCGGGAGAATTACTGAGCAGTTCTTC.

The chain joins TRBV12-3 or TRBV12-4 to TRBJ2-1, with D maybe TRBD2 (5 bases). The CDR3 is made up of 13 amino acids. Between the trimmed V and J ends, which lost 5 bases and 0 bases, there was a span of 5 bases. CDR3 coding DNA: TGTGCCAGCAGTACTAGCTCCTACAATGAGCAGTTCTTC. As protein: CASSTSSYNEQFF.

This chain uses TRBV7-9 with TRBJ1-4, with no clear D. The CDR3 extends over 16 amino acids. Germline assignment: CDR1 SEHNR and CDR2 FQNEAQ (reference sequence). The V gene lost 4 bases and the J gene lost 0 bases, with 12 bases spanning the gap. The CDR3 region is CASSSPTGATNEKLFF. CDR3 DNA: TGTGCCAGCAGCTCACCGACGGGAGCAACTAATGAAAAACTGTTTTTT.

The count of this clone is one. The chain combines TRBV7-2 with TRBJ2-7; 10 bases are shared with TRBD2. In germline, CDR1 is SGHTA, CDR2 FQGNSA. With 1 base clipped from V and 2 bases from J, the junction kept 8 bases outside the gene matches. CDR3 length: 17 residues. In DNA, the CDR3 is TGTGCCAGCAGCTTAGGCCGTAGCGGGGGGCTTGCCTACGAGCAGTACTTC. Protein product: CASSLGRSGGLAYEQYF.

This chain joins TRBV4-2 and TRBJ2-7; no clear D. Germline V gives CDR1 LGHNA, CDR2 YNFKEQ. The CDR3 sequence is 14 residues long. With 0 bases removed from V and 3 bases from J, the gap between germline ends came to 9 bases. CDR3 sequence: CASSQDSTFYEQYF. CDR3 coding DNA: TGTGCCAGCAGCCAAGACTCAACATTCTACGAGCAGTACTTC.

This rearrangement joins TRBV19 to TRBJ2-5; D uncertain. Deletions cut 3 bases from V and 5 bases from J, with 10 bases between. This CDR3 comprises 13 residues. Germline CDR1 LNHDA, CDR2 SQIVND (reference sequence). As DNA, the CDR3 is TGTGCCAGTAGTATCTCTGGGCCGGAGACCCAGTACTTC. Amino acid sequence: CASSISGPETQYF.

V usage is TRBV18 and J usage is TRBJ2-3; perhaps TRBD1 as D (5 bases). CDR1 and CDR2 from the germline V gene are KGHSH and LQKENI. The CDR3 length is 15 residues. V gave up 10 bases and J gave up 0 bases, with 17 bases separating them. CDR3 loop: CATLRGHLSTDTQYF. In nucleotides, the CDR3 is TGTGCCACTTTAAGGGGCCATCTAAGCACAGATACGCAGTATTTT.

The V gene is TRBV5-5, the J gene TRBJ2-7; D is ambiguous. The germline gives CDR1 SGHKS, CDR2 YYEKEE (reference sequence). This CDR3 comprises 16 residues. V gave up 0 bases and J gave up 0 bases, with 13 bases separating them. CDR3 protein: CASSLASLPGSYEQYF. CDR3 in DNA: TGTGCCAGCAGCTTGGCCTCACTCCCTGGCTCCTACGAGCAGTACTTC.

The rearrangement links TRBV4-1 to TRBJ1-5, with D perhaps TRBD1 (5 bases). This CDR3 spans 15 amino acids. The germline V gene encodes CDR1 MGHRA and CDR2 YSYEKL. Deletions cut 1 base from V and 3 bases from J, with 10 bases between. CDR3 amino acids: CASSQVRGTNQPQHF. CDR3 coding DNA: TGCGCCAGCAGCCAAGTAAGGGGAACCAATCAGCCCCAGCATTTT.

The V gene is TRBV2, the J gene TRBJ1-2; weak D call: TRBD1 (5 bases). The germline CDR1 and CDR2 sequences are SNHLY and FYNNEI. Trimming removed 10 bases from V and 7 bases from J, with 16 bases in between. The CDR3 is made up of 12 amino acids. The CDR3 sequence is CATRDGRVGYTF. DNA of the CDR3: TGTGCCACTCGGGACGGTCGCGTTGGCTACACCTTC.